This T cell receptor (beta chain) was captured in a study of shared clonotypes between healthy human individuals. Whole-study results and caveats: Unshared clonotypes carried lower generation probabilities than those common to all four donors. Genetic and exposure-history diversity was limited by the small donor number.

Genomic DNA belonging to each subset was distributed in equal measure over several immunoSEQ plates. The protocol was immunoSEQ multiplex PCR, while the TCRdb copy is restricted to in-frame clones and leaves out a portion. The sample records roughly 380,000 clones, about 96% being singletons. V was trimmed by 4 bases and J by 6 bases, leaving 12 bases between them. The CDR3 is 13 residues long. CDR1 and CDR2 from the germline V gene are MDHEN and SYDVKM. Notes on this clone: The antigen remains unidentified.

The source is a man under 40 in good health. The chain carries TRBV28 and TRBJ1-2; the D gene is possibly TRBD1 (5 bases). Sequencing was done on a sample of memory CD8+ T cells sorted from blood. The subset here: CD45RO+ cells pooled with CCR7-negative TemRA cells. CDR3: CASSSGTVNGYTF. The CDR3 nucleotides are TGTGCCAGCAGTTCCGGGACGGTAAATGGCTACACCTTC.